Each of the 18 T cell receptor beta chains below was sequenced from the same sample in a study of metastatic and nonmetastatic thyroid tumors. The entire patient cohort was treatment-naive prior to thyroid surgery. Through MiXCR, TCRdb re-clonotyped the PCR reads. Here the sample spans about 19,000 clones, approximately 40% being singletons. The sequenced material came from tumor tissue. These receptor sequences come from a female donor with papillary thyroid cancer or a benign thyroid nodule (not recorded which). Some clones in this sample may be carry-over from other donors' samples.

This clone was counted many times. In DNA form, the CDR3 reads TGTGCCAGCAAAGCTTCAGGACAGGGGGGAATTTACGAGCAGTACTTC. This sequence encodes CASKASGQGGIYEQYF. The rearrangement joins TRBV6-1 to TRBJ2-7, with 10 bases lining up with TRBD1. The CDR3 is 16 residues long. Germline values: CDR1 MNHNS, CDR2 SASEGT. V was clipped by 7 bases and J by 4 bases; unmatched bases: 13.

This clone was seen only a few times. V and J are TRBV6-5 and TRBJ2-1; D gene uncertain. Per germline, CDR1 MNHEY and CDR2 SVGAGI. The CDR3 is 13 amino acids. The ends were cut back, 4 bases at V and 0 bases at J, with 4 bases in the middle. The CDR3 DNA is TGTGCCAGCAGTTCTAGCTCCTACAATGAGCAGTTCTTC. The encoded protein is CASSSSSYNEQFF.

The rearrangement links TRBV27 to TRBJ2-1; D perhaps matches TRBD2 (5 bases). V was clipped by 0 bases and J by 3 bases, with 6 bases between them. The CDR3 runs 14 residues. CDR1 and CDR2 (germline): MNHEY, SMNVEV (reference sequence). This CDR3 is CASSLSGGYNEQFF. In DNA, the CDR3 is TGTGCCAGCAGTTTATCAGGAGGCTACAATGAGCAGTTCTTC.

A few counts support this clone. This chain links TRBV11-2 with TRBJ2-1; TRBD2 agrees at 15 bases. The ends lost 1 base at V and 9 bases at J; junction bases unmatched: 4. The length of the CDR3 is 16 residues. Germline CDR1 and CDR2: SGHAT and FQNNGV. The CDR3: CASSLGTSGRDAEQFF. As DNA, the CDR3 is TGTGCCAGCAGCTTAGGGACTAGCGGGAGGGATGCTGAGCAGTTCTTC.

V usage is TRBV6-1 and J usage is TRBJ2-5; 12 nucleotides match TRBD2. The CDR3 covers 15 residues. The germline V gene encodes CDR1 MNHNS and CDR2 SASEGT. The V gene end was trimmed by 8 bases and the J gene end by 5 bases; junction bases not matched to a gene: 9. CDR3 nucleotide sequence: TGTGCCAGCTGCCGGCTAGCGGGGGGGGGGGAGACCCAGTACTTC. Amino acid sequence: CASCRLAGGGETQYF.

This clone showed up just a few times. For the CDR3, the DNA is TGTGCCAGCAGTTTTAATACGCAGTATTTT. Encoded protein: CASSFNTQYF. The V gene is TRBV28, the J gene TRBJ2-3; D unclear. Per the germline V gene, CDR1 is MDHEN and CDR2 is SYDVKM. V lost 3 bases and J 7 bases, leaving 2 bases between the germline ends. The CDR3 is 10 amino acids.

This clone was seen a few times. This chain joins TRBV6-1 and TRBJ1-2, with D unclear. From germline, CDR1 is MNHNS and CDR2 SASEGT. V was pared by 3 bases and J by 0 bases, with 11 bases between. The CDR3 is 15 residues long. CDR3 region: CASSDREPTNYGYTF. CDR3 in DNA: TGTGCCAGCAGTGACCGGGAGCCTACTAACTATGGCTACACCTTC.

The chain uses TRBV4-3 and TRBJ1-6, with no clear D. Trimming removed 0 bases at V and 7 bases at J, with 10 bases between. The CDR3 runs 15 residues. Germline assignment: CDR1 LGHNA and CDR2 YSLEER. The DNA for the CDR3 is TGCGCCAGCAGCCAAGATTATTACGGGAATTCACCCCTCCACTTT. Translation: CASSQDYYGNSPLHF.

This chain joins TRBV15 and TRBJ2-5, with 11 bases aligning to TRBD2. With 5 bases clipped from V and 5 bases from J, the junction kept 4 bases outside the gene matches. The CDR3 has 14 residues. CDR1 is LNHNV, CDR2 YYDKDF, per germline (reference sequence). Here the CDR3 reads CATSLAGGRETQYF. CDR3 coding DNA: TGTGCCACCAGCTTAGCGGGAGGGCGGGAGACCCAGTACTTC.

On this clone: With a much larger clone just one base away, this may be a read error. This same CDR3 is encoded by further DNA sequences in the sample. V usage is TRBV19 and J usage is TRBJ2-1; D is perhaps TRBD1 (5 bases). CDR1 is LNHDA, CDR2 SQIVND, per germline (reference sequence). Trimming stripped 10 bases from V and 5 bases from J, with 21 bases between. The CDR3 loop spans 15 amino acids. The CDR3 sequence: CATRQGILSHNEQFF. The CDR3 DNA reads TGTGCCACTCGCCAGGGTATCTTGAGTCACAATGAGCAGTTCTTC.

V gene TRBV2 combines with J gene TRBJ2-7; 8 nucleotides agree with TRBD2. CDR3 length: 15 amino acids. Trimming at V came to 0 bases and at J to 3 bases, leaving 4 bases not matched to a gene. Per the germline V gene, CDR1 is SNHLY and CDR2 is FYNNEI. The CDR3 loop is CASSEAFGRDYEQYF. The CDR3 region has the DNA TGTGCCAGCAGTGAAGCATTCGGGAGGGACTACGAGCAGTACTTC.

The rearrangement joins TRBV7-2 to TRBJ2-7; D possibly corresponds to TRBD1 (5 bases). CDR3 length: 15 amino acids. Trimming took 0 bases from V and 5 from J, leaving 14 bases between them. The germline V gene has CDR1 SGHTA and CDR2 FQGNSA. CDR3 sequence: CASSLAQGYGHEQYF. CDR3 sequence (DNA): TGTGCCAGCAGCTTAGCCCAGGGATACGGCCACGAGCAGTACTTC.

The CDR3 sequence is CASSLALGSNTEAFF. The CDR3 DNA sequence: TGTGCCAGCAGCTTAGCGCTGGGCTCCAACACTGAAGCTTTCTTT. V gene TRBV7-2 combines with J gene TRBJ1-1; D is uncertain. Trimming cost V 0 bases and J 2 bases, with 10 bases left between them. This CDR3 has 15 residues. Germline V gene lookup returns CDR1 SGHTA and CDR2 FQGNSA.

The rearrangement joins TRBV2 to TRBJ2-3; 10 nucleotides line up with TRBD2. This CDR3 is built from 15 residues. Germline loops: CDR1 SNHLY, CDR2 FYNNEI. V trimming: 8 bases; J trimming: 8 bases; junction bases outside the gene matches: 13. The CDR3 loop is CASSIQRGGQGTQYF. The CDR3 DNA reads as TGTGCCAGCTCCATTCAGCGGGGGGGCCAGGGTACGCAGTATTTT.

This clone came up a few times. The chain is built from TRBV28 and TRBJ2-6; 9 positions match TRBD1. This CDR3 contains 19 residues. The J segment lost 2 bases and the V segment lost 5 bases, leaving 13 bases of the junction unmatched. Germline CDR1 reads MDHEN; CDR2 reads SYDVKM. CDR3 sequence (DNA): TGTGCCAGCAGTCTACCACAGGGGGCGACAGGAACTGGGGCCAACGTCCTGACTTTC. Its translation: CASSLPQGATGTGANVLTF.

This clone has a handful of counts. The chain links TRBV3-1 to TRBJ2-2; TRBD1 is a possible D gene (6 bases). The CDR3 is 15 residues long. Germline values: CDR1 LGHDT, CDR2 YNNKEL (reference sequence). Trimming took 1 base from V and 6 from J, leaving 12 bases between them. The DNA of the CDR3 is TGTGCCAGCAGCCAAGTATCAGGGGTGGCCGGGGAGCTGTTTTTT. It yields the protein CASSQVSGVAGELFF.

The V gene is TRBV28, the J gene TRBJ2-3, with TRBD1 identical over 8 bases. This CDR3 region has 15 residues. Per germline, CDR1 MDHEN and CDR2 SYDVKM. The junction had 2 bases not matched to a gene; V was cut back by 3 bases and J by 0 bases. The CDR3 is CASSLRTGSTDTQYF. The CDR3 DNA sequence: TGTGCCAGCAGTTTGAGGACAGGGAGCACAGATACGCAGTATTTT.

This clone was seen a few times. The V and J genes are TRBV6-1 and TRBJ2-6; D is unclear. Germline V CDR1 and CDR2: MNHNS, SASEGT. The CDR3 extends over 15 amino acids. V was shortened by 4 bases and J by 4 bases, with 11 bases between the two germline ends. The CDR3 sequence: CASSVEGSGANVLTF. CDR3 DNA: TGTGCCAGCAGTGTAGAAGGCTCCGGGGCCAACGTCCTGACTTTC.